This entry features one T cell receptor (beta chain) sequence. The antigen this receptor binds is unknown. No clone much larger than this one lies a single base away; base qualities are absent. The entry originates in a study of beta chain features in type 1 diabetes (dated by TCRdb to 2016 to 2018). As for the study more broadly: Patients and healthy donors did not differ in mean age, gender distribution, total cell number or subset yield. A total of 90 million to 140 million sorted cells were examined across all samples, and RNA yield correlated strongly with the number of cells per subset. The study compared TCRB repertoires of sorted circulating CD4+ T cell subsets between recently diagnosed type 1 diabetes patients and matched healthy donors. Regulatory and stem cell-like memory subsets were obtained from only 8 patients and roughly eight healthy donors, while naive and central memory subsets were obtained from all 30 or so donors. What the research found in general, with its limitations: HLA sub-analyses involved small numbers of individuals, so any influence of HLA type on TCRB rearrangement remained unresolved. Patients with type 1 diabetes made fewer insertions and deleted more nucleotides at VDJ recombination sites, implying thymic rearrangement abnormalities. Sequencing cDNA rather than genomic DNA could over-represent highly expressing activated cells, although activation and CD3 levels did not differ between groups. The naive, central memory and regulatory TCRB repertoires appeared to resemble one another more closely among patients than among healthy donors. Type 1 diabetes patients showed a moderate but significant shortening of TCRB CDR3 length in all four CD4+ subsets. PCR may preferentially amplify shorter templates, but because patient and control samples were amplified and corrected together, any resulting skew would affect both groups equally.

From cysteine to phenylalanine, the CDR3 is 12 amino acids long. Only the CDR3 DNA stays, 36 bases, in frame from base 1. CDR1 LNHDA and CDR2 SQIVND are derived from the germline V gene (reference sequence). Relative to germline, V is 4 bases shorter and J is 9 bases shorter, with 10 bases between their ends. The entire amount of isolated RNA was reverse transcribed using the High Capacity cDNA Reverse Transcription Kit, so the sequenced TCRB transcripts were expressed ones. Naive, central memory and regulatory T cell samples underwent deep immunoSEQ sequencing, averaging around 4 million total reads per sample. After sorted cells were lysed in RLT buffer, RNA was extracted with DNase-treated RNeasy Micro or Mini kits, with the choice depending on cell number. Each cell subset was processed separately to prevent cross-contamination, with patient and healthy donor samples processed together. Using the immunoSEQ multiplex PCR, TCRB sequences were amplified from cDNA into 87-bp fragments spanning the CDR3 region. Sequencing of the amplicons was performed on the Illumina HiSeq platform. In the paper's pipeline: PCR bias was computationally corrected using synthetic template baselines, reads within Hamming distance 2 were collapsed, and singletons that could not be merged were discarded. Reads were aligned against IMGT to assign V, D and J genes, CDR3 length and insertions or deletions at six rearrangement sites. Within each subset, clonotype counts were normalized to sorted cell number, and only after that were true diversity and Gini coefficients computed with the tcR R package. The overlap coefficient, calculated on TCRB nucleotide sequences, was used to measure repertoire sharing. Out-of-frame TCRB sequences from naive cells were analyzed as a proxy for the pre-selection repertoire. Sourced from immuneACCESS, this table was stored by TCRdb with only in-frame sequences that have V and J called. A share of the clones is absent; for the studies checked, an unresolved V gene accounts for under half, and the remainder has no known explanation. That table supplies the V and J calls and clone size; D and trimming were determined from the DNA. The sample contains under 300,000 clones, 16% of them found a single time. The ten largest clones take up 0.085% of the sample.

Each donor gave one peripheral blood draw, roughly 0.11 L on average, collected into heparinised tubes. A BD FACSAria II was used to sort naive, central memory, regulatory and stem cell-like memory CD4+ T cells with a panel that included CD45RO, CCR7, CD25, CD127, CD95 and CD27. Every sorted population had a purity above 95%. PBMCs were isolated immediately by Lymphoprep density gradient centrifugation and stained directly without culture. Samples were stained and sorted in pairs, with one healthy donor and one patient per experiment, so that batch effects were minimized. The chain employs TRBV19 and TRBJ2-1, with the D gene uncertain. The receptor's source is a man aged 25-40 years with type 1 diabetes. Sequences were obtained from naive CD4+ T cells from blood. According to the study, the label for this sample's cell subset or site signals: true naive CD4+ T cells. The DNA is as follows: TGTGCCAGTAGTAAGGGCCTAGGTGAGCAGTTCTTC. The resulting protein is CASSKGLGEQFF.